This TCR beta chain was captured in a study of CD8+CD57+ T cells in acquired aplastic anemia. On the study more broadly: Each DNA sample taken from sorted CD4+ and CD8+ cells came to around 2.9 ug on average.

Genomic DNA was employed as the template in profiling TCR beta VDJ and CDR3. From the reads, TCRdb called clonotypes with MiXCR, one entry per CDR3 protein. The repertoire holds more than 150,000 distinct CDR3 sequences, 35% to 50% seen once, with under 3.5% in the top ten. V dropped 5 bases and J dropped 0 bases, with 11 bases sitting between them. This CDR3 is 15 amino acids long. CDR1 is LNHNV and CDR2 is YYDKDF in the germline V gene (reference sequence). The source of this sequence is a human donor in good health. Sample: sorted CD4+, CD8+, or CD8+CD57+ T cells (not recorded which) from PBMCs. The chain employs TRBV15 and TRBJ1-3, with D uncertain. The chain's CDR3 is CATSVQLFSGNTIYF. The CDR3 region has the DNA TGTGCCACCAGCGTCCAATTGTTCTCTGGAAACACCATATATTTT.